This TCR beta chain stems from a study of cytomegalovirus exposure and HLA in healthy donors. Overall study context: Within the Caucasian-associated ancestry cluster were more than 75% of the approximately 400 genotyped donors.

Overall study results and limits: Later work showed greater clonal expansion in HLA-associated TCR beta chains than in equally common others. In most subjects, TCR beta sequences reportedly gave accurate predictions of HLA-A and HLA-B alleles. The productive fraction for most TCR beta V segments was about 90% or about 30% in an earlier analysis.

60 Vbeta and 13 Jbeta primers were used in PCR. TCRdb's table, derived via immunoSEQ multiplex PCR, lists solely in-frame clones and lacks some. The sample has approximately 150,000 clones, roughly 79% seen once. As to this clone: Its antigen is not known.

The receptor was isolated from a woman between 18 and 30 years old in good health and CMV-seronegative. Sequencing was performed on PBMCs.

CDR3: CASSSFDRGAYEQYF. DNA of the CDR3: TGTGCCAGCAGCTCCTTTGACAGGGGAGCCTACGAGCAGTACTTC. The V call is TRBV7-9, the J call TRBJ2-7, with 8 bases lining up with TRBD1. The CDR3 length is 15 residues. V dropped 4 bases and J dropped 2; count of bases not matched to a gene: 7. Germline CDR1 SEHNR, CDR2 FQNEAQ (reference sequence).